This T cell receptor (beta chain) was captured in a study of identifying expanded T cells in peripheral blood. Study findings and constraints: Two-week clone count variance significantly increased as total template count grew. Over about two and four weeks, about 15 and 19 clones changed, versus approximately 1.1 between replicates.

Germline CDR1 is MNHNY and CDR2 is SVGAGI (reference sequence). CDR3 length: 12 amino acids. V was trimmed by 8 bases and J by 4 bases, leaving 12 bases between them. Concerning this clone: What it binds is unknown.

Clones were read by immunoSEQ multiplex PCR, and TCRdb kept only the in-frame ones, dropping some. The table lists roughly 100,000 clones, 88% of them singletons. The TCR comes from a person aged 18-70 years in good health. V is TRBV6-6 and J is TRBJ2-7; the D gene is possibly TRBD2 (6 bases). Sequencing was carried out using blood. CDR3: CASGGVRYEQYF. The CDR3 DNA is TGTGCCAGCGGAGGGGTGAGGTACGAGCAGTACTTC.